This T cell receptor beta chain was obtained from a study of T cell changes during pregnancy in multiple sclerosis. Assay: immunoSEQ multiplex PCR; the TCRdb copy retains only in-frame clones and omits some. This sample yields roughly 48,000 clones, of which 80% to 90% are seen a single time; roughly 1.2% belongs to the top ten. The CDR3 totals 14 residues. Germline V gives CDR1 GTSNPN, CDR2 SVGIG (reference sequence). J was trimmed by 4 bases and V by 4 bases; bases with no gene match: 6. Material: CD4+ T cells from peripheral blood mononuclear cells, obtained in the second trimester of pregnancy. The sequence was obtained from a female donor with multiple sclerosis, enrolled in a pregnancy study. The chain recombines TRBV30 with TRBJ2-5; 10 bases map to TRBD2. Here the CDR3 DNA reads TGTGCCTGGACTAGCGGGAGTTATGTAGAGACCCAGTACTTC. Its protein is CAWTSGSYVETQYF.